Listed here are 24 T cell receptor beta chains from one sample, sequenced in a study of glioma-infiltrating T cells after dendritic cell vaccination. Time point given: after dendritic cell vaccination, including at tumor progression/relapse. Assay: immunoSEQ multiplex PCR; the TCRdb copy retains only in-frame clones and omits some. In the table there are approximately 92,000 clones, less than 90% of which are singletons. Sample: blood, taken after dendritic cell vaccination. The receptors were sampled from a human donor with glioblastoma.

Here the CDR3 reads CARATGGEQFF. CDR3 coding DNA: TGTGCCAGAGCGACAGGGGGGGAGCAGTTCTTC. This chain connects TRBV21-1 to TRBJ2-1; the table gives TRBD1 as D, unverified against the DNA. TRBV21-1 is an annotated pseudogene. CDR3 length: 11 residues.

In its sample, this clone was seen a few times. The rearrangement uses TRBV10-3 and TRBJ2-1; TRBD2 aligns across 9 bases. There are 14 residues in the CDR3. V shed 7 bases and J 8 bases; nucleotides not matched to a gene: 9. The germline CDR1 and CDR2 sequences are ENHRY and SYGVKD. CDR3: CAINPGLARDEQFF. As DNA, the CDR3 is TGTGCCATCAACCCGGGACTAGCTAGGGATGAGCAGTTCTTC.

This clone was found once. The chain combines TRBV5-1 with TRBJ2-1; D gene uncertain. This CDR3 has 14 residues. V was cut by 0 bases and J by 6 bases, with 10 bases left in between. The germline CDR1 and CDR2 sequences are SGHRS and YFSETQ. This chain's CDR3 is CASSLALVLNEQFF. Here the CDR3 DNA reads TGCGCCAGCAGCTTGGCCTTAGTCCTCAATGAGCAGTTCTTC.

The chain recombines TRBV9 with TRBJ2-3; no definite D call. From germline, CDR1 is SGDLS and CDR2 YYNGEE. The V end lost 4 bases, the J end lost 3 bases, and 9 bases lay between the germline ends. The CDR3 is made up of 13 amino acids. CDR3 sequence: CASSSQVTDTQYF. DNA for the CDR3: TGTGCCAGCAGCAGCCAAGTGACAGATACGCAGTATTTT.

The rearrangement uses TRBV12-2 and TRBJ2-1; whether TRBD2, the table's D call, matches the DNA was not checked. TRBV12-2 has pseudogene status. This CDR3 spans 17 amino acids. This CDR3 is CASRPRLAGVIWNEQFF. DNA of the CDR3: TGTGCAAGTCGCCCCCGACTAGCGGGAGTCATCTGGAATGAGCAGTTCTTC.

The chain combines TRBV11-2 with TRBJ1-4; D gene uncertain. CDR3 length: 13 amino acids. Germline CDR1 reads SGHAT; CDR2 reads FQNNGV. Trimming removed 5 bases at V and 8 bases at J, with 12 bases between. The CDR3 is CASSRGTNEKLFF. DNA of the CDR3: TGTGCCAGCAGCCGGGGAACGAACGAAAAACTGTTTTTT.

V is TRBV5-1 and J is TRBJ2-2, with a weak D call TRBD1 (5 bases). V was pared by 0 bases and J by 5 bases, with 8 bases between. The CDR3 loop spans 14 amino acids. The germline gives CDR1 SGHRS, CDR2 YFSETQ. The CDR3 nucleotides are TGCGCCAGCAGCTTGGAAGGGGATACCGGGGAGCTGTTTTTT. Its protein product is CASSLEGDTGELFF.

J is TRBJ2-7 and V is TRBV10-3; D unclear. From germline, CDR1 is ENHRY and CDR2 SYGVKD. V dropped 6 bases and J dropped 0 bases, with 12 bases sitting between them. This CDR3 contains 14 residues. The CDR3 spells CAIRGSPGSYEQYF. The CDR3, as DNA: TGTGCCATCAGGGGTTCTCCAGGCTCCTACGAGCAGTACTTC.

The gene calls are TRBV4-2 and TRBJ1-2; D perhaps matches TRBD1 (6 bases). CDR3 length: 14 amino acids. Trimming stripped 6 bases from V and 2 bases from J, with 13 bases between. Germline V CDR1 and CDR2: LGHNA, YNFKEQ. CDR3 sequence (DNA): TGTGCCAGCAGGTCCTCCGGGACAAACTATGGCTACACCTTC. This encodes CASRSSGTNYGYTF.

The gene calls are TRBV7-8 and TRBJ2-7, with a possible D match to TRBD2 (6 bases). The germline V and J ends were trimmed by 8 bases and 1 base, with 12 bases remaining between them. The CDR3 covers 13 residues. From germline, CDR1 is SGHVS and CDR2 FQNEAQ. The CDR3 is CASGFGGSYEQYF. CDR3 bases: TGTGCCAGCGGGTTCGGGGGATCCTACGAGCAGTACTTC.

The chain links TRBV5-1 to TRBJ2-3; D perhaps matches TRBD1 (6 bases). Trimming left V 4 bases short and J 4 bases short, with 13 bases between. CDR1 and CDR2 from the germline V gene are SGHRS and YFSETQ. The CDR3 is made up of 14 amino acids. DNA of the CDR3: TGCGCCAGCAGCCCCGGACAGCTGGCAGATACGCAGTATTTT. Its protein is CASSPGQLADTQYF.

The CDR3 DNA reads TGCGCCAGCAGCTTGGCCCTGGACAGGGGAGACTATGGCTACACCTTC. Translated: CASSLALDRGDYGYTF. The chain is built from TRBV5-1 and TRBJ1-2, with TRBD1 matching 9 bases. Germline V gives CDR1 SGHRS, CDR2 YFSETQ. V was pared by 0 bases and J by 3 bases, with 6 bases of the junction left unmatched. The CDR3 totals 16 residues. Filled out from reference TRBV5-1 and TRBJ1-2, the complete variable domain reads KAGVTQTPRYLIKTRGQQVTLSCSPISGHRSVSWYQQTPGQGLQFLFEYFSETQRNKGNFPGRFSGRQFSNSRSEMNVSTLELGDSALYLCASSLALDRGDYGYTFGSGTRLTVV.

The V call is TRBV2, the J call TRBJ2-5; 8 positions match TRBD2. The V segment lost 7 bases and the J segment 5 bases; nucleotides outside the gene matches: 6. The CDR3 has 13 residues. Per the germline V gene, CDR1 is SNHLY and CDR2 is FYNNEI. CDR3 in amino acids: CASIPGLGETQYF. In DNA form, the CDR3 reads TGTGCCAGCATTCCGGGACTAGGGGAGACCCAGTACTTC. Looking up the rest from reference TRBV2 and TRBJ2-5 gives the full variable domain: EPEVTQTPSHQVTQMGQEVILRCVPISNHLYFYWYRQILGQKVEFLVSFYNNEISEKSEIFDDQFSVERPDGSNFTLKIRSTKLEDSAMYFCASIPGLGETQYFGPGTRLLVL.

The V and J genes are TRBV9 and TRBJ2-2; possibly TRBD2 for D (5 bases). Trimming cost V 7 bases and J 6 bases, with 16 bases left between them. The CDR3 extends over 14 amino acids. The germline V gene encodes CDR1 SGDLS and CDR2 YYNGEE. CDR3 DNA sequence: TGTGCCAGCGGCCACCCAGCGGAGGCCGGGGAGCTGTTTTTT. It is translated as CASGHPAEAGELFF.

The CDR3 DNA reads as TGCGCCAGCAGCTTTGGCATAGGCGGGAAGAACACTGAAGCTTTCTTT. As protein: CASSFGIGGKNTEAFF. The chain has TRBV5-1 and TRBJ1-1, with D unresolved. The CDR3 runs 16 residues. With 2 bases removed from V and 1 base from J, the gap between germline ends came to 15 bases. Looked up from germline, CDR1 is SGHRS and CDR2 is YFSETQ.

This sequence joins TRBV19 and TRBJ1-5, with 10 nucleotides matching TRBD1. Unmatched junction bases numbered 15, after V lost 4 bases and J lost 0 bases. In germline, CDR1 is LNHDA, CDR2 SQIVND (reference sequence). The CDR3 runs to 20 residues. CDR3 DNA: TGTGCCAGTAGTACCGGGACAGGGGACCCGAGAAGATATAGCAATCAGCCCCAGCATTTT. This translates into CASSTGTGDPRRYSNQPQHF. Full variable domain (outside the CDR3, taken from reference TRBV19 and TRBJ1-5): DGGITQSPKYLFRKEGQNVTLSCEQNLNHDAMYWYRQDPGQGLRLIYYSQIVNDFQKGDIAEGYSVSREKKESFPLTVTSAQKNPTAFYLCASSTGTGDPRRYSNQPQHFGDGTRLSIL.

The chain is built from TRBV6-5 and TRBJ1-1; D is unresolved. V dropped 2 bases and J dropped 2 bases, with 15 bases sitting between them. The CDR3 contains 16 residues. Per germline, CDR1 MNHEY and CDR2 SVGAGI. In DNA, the CDR3 is TGTGCCAGCAGTTACCAAAGTGGTACGGTTAACACTGAAGCTTTCTTT. It specifies CASSYQSGTVNTEAFF.

V usage is TRBV5-1 and J usage is TRBJ2-7; TRBD1 aligns across 10 bases. Germline CDR1 is SGHRS and CDR2 is YFSETQ. This CDR3 has 14 residues. Trimming at V came to 5 bases and at J to 3 bases, leaving 5 bases not matched to a gene. The CDR3 here is CASRGQGIGYEQYF. CDR3 in DNA: TGCGCCAGCAGGGGACAGGGGATCGGCTACGAGCAGTACTTC.

The chain links TRBV6-5 to TRBJ2-1; D is uncertain. CDR3 size: 11 residues. CDR1 and CDR2 (germline): MNHEY, SVGAGI. Trimming cost V 10 bases and J 2 bases, with 6 bases left between them. CDR3 DNA: TGTGCCACCAAAACCTACAATGAGCAGTTCTTC. It codes for CATKTYNEQFF.

This clone was detected only a few times. This chain links TRBV5-6 with TRBJ1-6, with 9 bases that match TRBD1. CDR3 length equals 15 residues. Trimming removed 4 bases from V and 5 bases from J; junction bases left unmatched: 4. Germline V CDR1 and CDR2: SGHDT, YYEEEE. CDR3 DNA: TGTGCCAGCAGCGGGACAGGGCTGGATAATTCACCCCTCCACTTT. Translation gives CASSGTGLDNSPLHF.

This sequence joins TRBV6-5 and TRBJ1-1; no definite D call. The CDR3 has 14 residues. Trimming left V 0 bases short and J 1 base short, with 6 bases between. In germline, CDR1 is MNHEY, CDR2 SVGAGI. The CDR3 nucleotides are TGTGCCAGCAGTTACTCGAGGCAGAACACTGAAGCTTTCTTT. This encodes CASSYSRQNTEAFF.

This chain links TRBV2 with TRBJ1-5; no definite D call. V lost 4 bases, J lost 0 bases, and 10 bases lay in between. The CDR3 sequence is 15 residues long. Germline V gene lookup returns CDR1 SNHLY and CDR2 FYNNEI. The CDR3 DNA reads as TGTGCCAGCAGTGGAGGTCCACATAGCAATCAGCCCCAGCATTTT. Protein product: CASSGGPHSNQPQHF. Full variable domain (missing parts from reference TRBV2 and TRBJ1-5): EPEVTQTPSHQVTQMGQEVILRCVPISNHLYFYWYRQILGQKVEFLVSFYNNEISEKSEIFDDQFSVERPDGSNFTLKIRSTKLEDSAMYFCASSGGPHSNQPQHFGDGTRLSIL.

The gene calls are TRBV9 and TRBJ2-7, with 10 bases matching TRBD2. CDR1 is SGDLS and CDR2 is YYNGEE in the germline V gene. After removal of 2 bases from V and 5 bases from J, the junction contained 4 bases not matched to a gene. The CDR3 contains 14 residues. The CDR3 DNA is TGTGCCAGCAGCGTTGGACTAGCGGAGGACGAGCAGTACTTC. Amino acid sequence: CASSVGLAEDEQYF.

The CDR3 protein is CASRSGFGYTF. In DNA, the CDR3 is TGTGCCAGTAGATCAGGGTTTGGCTACACCTTC. The V call is TRBV19, the J call TRBJ1-2; perhaps TRBD1 as D (5 bases). The V end was cut by 6 bases, the J end by 7 bases, with 9 bases between. Germline-derived CDR1 and CDR2 are LNHDA and SQIVND (reference sequence). There are 11 residues in the CDR3.